This paragraph covers one T cell receptor beta chain sequence. What it recognizes is unknown. The germline V gene has CDR1 SQVTM and CDR2 ANQGSEA. The CDR3 spans 15 residues. V was pared by 3 bases and J by 5 bases, with 12 bases of the junction left unmatched. The sample originates from a study of T cells after yellow fever vaccination. Synthesis of TCR cDNA relied on 5'RACE template switching, which attached a universal primer site and UMIs. One entry per CDR3 protein, called by TCRdb with MiXCR from the 5' RACE reads. Among some 250,000 distinct CDR3 sequences listed, 3.6% were seen once. Overall study findings and caveats: Primary-vaccination clones mostly resurfaced post-booster (nearly 97% CD4, approximately 90% CD8).

Specimen: PBMCs, collected 15 days after the yellow fever booster vaccination. The genes are TRBV29-1 and TRBJ2-7, with 8 bases that match TRBD2. The sequence came from a man younger than 35 who received the YFV17D yellow fever vaccine. The CDR3 bases are TGCAGCGTTGACGGGGTTGCGGGGGGCCTCAACGAGCAGTACTTC. Its translation is CSVDGVAGGLNEQYF.